This T cell receptor (beta chain) was identified during a study of T cell repertoires in cytomegalovirus infection. One entry per CDR3 protein, called by TCRdb with MiXCR from the reads. The repertoire holds hundreds of thousands of distinct CDR3 sequences, roughly a third seen once, with roughly 18% in the top ten. Points on this clonotype: Antigen unknown.

In germline, CDR1 is SNHLY, CDR2 FYNNEI. CDR3 length equals 14 residues. Trimming removed 7 bases from V and 1 base from J, with 11 bases in between. J is TRBJ1-3 and V is TRBV2; D perhaps matches TRBD1 (5 bases). The sequence was obtained from a human donor in good health (CMV status not recorded). Some clones in this sample may be carry-over from other donors' samples. This specimen was cultured PBMCs, taken from culture after CMV antigen stimulation. CDR3 sequence (DNA): TGTGCCAGCAATTGGGAGGGGTCTGGAAACACCATATATTTT. Amino acids: CASNWEGSGNTIYF. Combining the CDR3 with reference TRBV2 and TRBJ1-3 gives the whole variable domain EPEVTQTPSHQVTQMGQEVILRCVPISNHLYFYWYRQILGQKVEFLVSFYNNEISEKSEIFDDQFSVERPDGSNFTLKIRSTKLEDSAMYFCASNWEGSGNTIYFGEGSWLTVV.